The clone carrying this T cell receptor beta chain was found a few times. Its target is not known. This entry belongs to a study of T cell repertoires in cytomegalovirus infection. Across the study: Public TCR beta signature analysis indicated the presence of both CMV infection and matching HLA type. Study-level results: Carriers of CMV plus the relevant HLA were identified by cumulative public TCR beta family frequency. Dominant in the ex vivo response were TCR beta clonotypes restricted by HLA-C and specific for CMV.

CDR1 MNHNS and CDR2 SASEGT come from the germline V gene. This CDR3 comprises 18 residues. V lost 4 bases and J lost 4; bases outside the gene matches: 16. TCRdb passed the reads through MiXCR, listing each CDR3 protein once. The sample has 350,000 to 500,000 distinct CDR3 sequences, approximately 31% seen once; the top ten hold roughly an eighth. The clonotype originates from a human donor in good health (CMV status not recorded). Some clones in this sample may be carry-over from other donors' samples. The chain uses TRBV6-1 and TRBJ1-1; 9 positions match TRBD1. The source material was PBMCs. The chain's CDR3 is CASSAHRGREYLVTEAFF. The CDR3 nucleotides read TGTGCCAGCAGTGCTCACAGGGGGCGAGAATACTTGGTCACTGAAGCTTTCTTT.